The clone carrying this T cell receptor beta chain was observed a few times. The sample originates from a study of beta chain features in type 1 diabetes. The CDR3 spans 13 residues. Germline assignment: CDR1 MNHNS and CDR2 SASEGT. With 6 bases removed from V and 0 bases from J, the gap between germline ends came to 8 bases. Expressed TCRB transcripts were sequenced because the isolated RNA had all been reverse transcribed beforehand. Generated by immunoSEQ multiplex PCR, the TCRdb table keeps only in-frame clones and is missing some. This sample yields more than 300,000 clones, of which around 8% are seen a single time; approximately 0.44% belongs to the top ten.

The sample taken for sequencing was central memory CD4+ T cells from blood. The TCR was taken from a woman aged 18-29 years in good health. The rearrangement joins TRBV6-1 to TRBJ2-5; D is uncertain. This CDR3 reads CASSSLNQETQYF. DNA of the CDR3: TGTGCCAGCAGCTCACTAAACCAAGAGACCCAGTACTTC.